This record covers a single T cell receptor (beta chain). Its antigen is currently unknown. The CDR3 extends over 16 amino acids. V lost 1 base and J 0 bases, leaving 10 bases between the germline ends. Looked up from germline, CDR1 is SEHNR and CDR2 is FQNEAQ (reference sequence). Researchers sequenced unsorted PBMC DNA using ten immunoSEQ deep assay plates. Libraries were prepared by immunoSEQ multiplex PCR; TCRdb keeps only in-frame clonotypes and omits some of them. The sample lists 450,000 or so clones; roughly four fifths were seen once. These data belong to a study of shared clonotypes between healthy human individuals. Points from the study as a whole: Sampling involved blood alone; tissue repertoires likely differ.

The sequencing input was PBMCs. The chain is built from TRBV7-9 and TRBJ2-1; D not certain. This TCR was sampled from a woman between 40 and 55 years old in good health. Some clones in this sample may be carry-over from other donors' samples. CDR3 in amino acids: CASSLDSLGSYNEQFF. The CDR3 DNA follows: TGTGCCAGCAGCTTAGACAGCTTAGGCTCCTACAATGAGCAGTTCTTC.